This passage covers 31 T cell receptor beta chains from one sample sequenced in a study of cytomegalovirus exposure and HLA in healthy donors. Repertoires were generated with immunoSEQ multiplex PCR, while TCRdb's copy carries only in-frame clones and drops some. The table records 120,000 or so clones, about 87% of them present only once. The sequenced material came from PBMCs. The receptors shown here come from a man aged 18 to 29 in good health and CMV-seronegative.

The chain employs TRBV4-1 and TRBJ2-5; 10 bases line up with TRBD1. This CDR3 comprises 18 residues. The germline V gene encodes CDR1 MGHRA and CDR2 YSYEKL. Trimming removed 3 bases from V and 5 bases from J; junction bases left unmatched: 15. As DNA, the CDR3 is TGCGCCAGCAGCCAGGAAATCGGGACAGGGGAAGTCGTGGAGACCCAGTACTTC. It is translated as CASSQEIGTGEVVETQYF.

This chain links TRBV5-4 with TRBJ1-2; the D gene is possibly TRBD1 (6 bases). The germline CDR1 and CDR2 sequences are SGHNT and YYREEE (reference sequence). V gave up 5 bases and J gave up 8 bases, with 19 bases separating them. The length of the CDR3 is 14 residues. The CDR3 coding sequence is TGTGCCAGCAGTAGACAGGAGAGCAAAGTCGGCTACACCTTC. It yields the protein CASSRQESKVGYTF.

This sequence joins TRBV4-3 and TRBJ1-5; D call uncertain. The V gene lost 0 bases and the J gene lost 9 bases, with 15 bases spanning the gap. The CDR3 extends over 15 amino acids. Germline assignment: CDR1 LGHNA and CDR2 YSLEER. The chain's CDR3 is CASSQDSDGSRPQHF. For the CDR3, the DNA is TGCGCCAGCAGCCAAGATAGTGATGGTAGCAGGCCCCAGCATTTT.

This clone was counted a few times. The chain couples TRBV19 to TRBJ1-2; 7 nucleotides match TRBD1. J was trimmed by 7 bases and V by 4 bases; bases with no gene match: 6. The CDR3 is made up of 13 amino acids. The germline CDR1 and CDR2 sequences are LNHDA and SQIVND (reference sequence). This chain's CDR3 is CASSRTGARGYTF. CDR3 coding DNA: TGTGCCAGTAGTAGAACAGGGGCCCGTGGCTACACCTTC. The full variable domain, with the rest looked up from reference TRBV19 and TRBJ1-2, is DGGITQSPKYLFRKEGQNVTLSCEQNLNHDAMYWYRQDPGQGLRLIYYSQIVNDFQKGDIAEGYSVSREKKESFPLTVTSAQKNPTAFYLCASSRTGARGYTFGSGTRLTVV.

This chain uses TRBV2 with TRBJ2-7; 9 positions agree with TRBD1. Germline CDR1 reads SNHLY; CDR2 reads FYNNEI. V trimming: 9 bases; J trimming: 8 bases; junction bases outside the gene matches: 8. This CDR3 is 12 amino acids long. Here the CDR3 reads CARGQGSTKQYF. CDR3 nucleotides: TGTGCCAGAGGACAGGGGTCTACGAAGCAGTACTTC. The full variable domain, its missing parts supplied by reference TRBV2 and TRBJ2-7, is EPEVTQTPSHQVTQMGQEVILRCVPISNHLYFYWYRQILGQKVEFLVSFYNNEISEKSEIFDDQFSVERPDGSNFTLKIRSTKLEDSAMYFCARGQGSTKQYFGPGTRLTVT.

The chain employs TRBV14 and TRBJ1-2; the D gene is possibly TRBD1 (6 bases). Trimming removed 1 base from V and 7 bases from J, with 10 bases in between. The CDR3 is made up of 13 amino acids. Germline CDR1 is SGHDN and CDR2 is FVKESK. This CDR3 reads CASSQGTALGYTF. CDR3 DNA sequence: TGTGCCAGCAGCCAAGGGACAGCTCTTGGCTACACCTTC. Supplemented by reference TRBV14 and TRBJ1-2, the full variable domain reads EAGVTQFPSHSVIEKGQTVTLRCDPISGHDNLYWYRRVMGKEIKFLLHFVKESKQDESGMPNNRFLAERTGGTYSTLKVQPAELEDSGVYFCASSQGTALGYTFGSGTRLTVV.

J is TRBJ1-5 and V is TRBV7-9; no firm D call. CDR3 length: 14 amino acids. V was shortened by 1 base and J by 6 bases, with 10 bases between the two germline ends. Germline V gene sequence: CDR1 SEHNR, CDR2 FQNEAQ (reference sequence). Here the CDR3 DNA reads TGTGCCAGCAGCTTAGATACGGTCGCTCAGCCCCAGCATTTT. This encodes CASSLDTVAQPQHF.

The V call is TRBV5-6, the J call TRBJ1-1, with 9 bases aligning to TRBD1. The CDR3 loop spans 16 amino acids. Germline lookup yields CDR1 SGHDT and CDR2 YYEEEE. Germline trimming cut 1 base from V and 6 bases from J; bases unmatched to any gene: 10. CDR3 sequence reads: CASSLRWDRDNPEAFF. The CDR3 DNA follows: TGTGCCAGCAGCTTGCGGTGGGACAGGGATAATCCTGAAGCTTTCTTT. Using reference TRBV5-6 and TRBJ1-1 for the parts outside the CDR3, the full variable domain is DAGVTQSPTHLIKTRGQQVTLRCSPKSGHDTVSWYQQALGQGPQFIFQYYEEEERQRGNFPDRFSGHQFPNYSSELNVNALLLGDSALYLCASSLRWDRDNPEAFFGQGTRLTVV.

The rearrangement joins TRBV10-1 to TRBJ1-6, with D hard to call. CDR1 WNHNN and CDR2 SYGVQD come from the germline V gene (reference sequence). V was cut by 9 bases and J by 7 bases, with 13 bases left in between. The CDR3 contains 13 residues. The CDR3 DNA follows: TGCGCCAGTCAAAGAGGGCGGAATTCACCCCTCCACTTT. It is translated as CASQRGRNSPLHF.

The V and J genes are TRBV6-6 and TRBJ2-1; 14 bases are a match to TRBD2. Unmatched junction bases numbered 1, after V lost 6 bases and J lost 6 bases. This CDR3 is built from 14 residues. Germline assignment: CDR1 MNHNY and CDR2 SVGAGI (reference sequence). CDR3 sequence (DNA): TGTGCCAGCAGGACTAGCGGGAGGGCCAATGAGCAGTTCTTC. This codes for CASRTSGRANEQFF.

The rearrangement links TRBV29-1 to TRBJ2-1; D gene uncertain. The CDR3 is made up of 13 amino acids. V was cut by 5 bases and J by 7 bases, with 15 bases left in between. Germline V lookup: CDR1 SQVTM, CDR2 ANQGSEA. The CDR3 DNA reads TGCAGCGTTCAAACTTTAACGAAGAATGAGCAGTTCTTC. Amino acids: CSVQTLTKNEQFF.

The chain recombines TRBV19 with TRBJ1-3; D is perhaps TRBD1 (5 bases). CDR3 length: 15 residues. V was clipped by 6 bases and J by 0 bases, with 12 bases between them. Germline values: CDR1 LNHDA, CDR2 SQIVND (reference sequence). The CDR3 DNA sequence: TGTGCCAGTAGGAGACAGTCGAGCTCTGGAAACACCATATATTTT. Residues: CASRRQSSSGNTIYF.

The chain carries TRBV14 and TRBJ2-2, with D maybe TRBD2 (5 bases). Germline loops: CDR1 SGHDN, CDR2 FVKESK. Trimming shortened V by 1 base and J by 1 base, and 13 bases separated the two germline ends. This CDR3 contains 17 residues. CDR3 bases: TGTGCCAGCAGCCAAGTATCGGCCCGGGGGAACACCGGGGAGCTGTTTTTT. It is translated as CASSQVSARGNTGELFF. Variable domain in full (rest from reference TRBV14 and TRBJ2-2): EAGVTQFPSHSVIEKGQTVTLRCDPISGHDNLYWYRRVMGKEIKFLLHFVKESKQDESGMPNNRFLAERTGGTYSTLKVQPAELEDSGVYFCASSQVSARGNTGELFFGEGSRLTVL.

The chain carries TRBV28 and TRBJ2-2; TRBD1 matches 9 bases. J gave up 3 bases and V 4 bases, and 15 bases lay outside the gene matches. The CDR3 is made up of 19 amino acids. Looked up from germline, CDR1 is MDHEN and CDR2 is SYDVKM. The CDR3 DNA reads TGTGCCAGCAGTTACGGGGGACAGGGAGTTGTTCTGTACACCGGGGAGCTGTTTTTT. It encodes CASSYGGQGVVLYTGELFF.

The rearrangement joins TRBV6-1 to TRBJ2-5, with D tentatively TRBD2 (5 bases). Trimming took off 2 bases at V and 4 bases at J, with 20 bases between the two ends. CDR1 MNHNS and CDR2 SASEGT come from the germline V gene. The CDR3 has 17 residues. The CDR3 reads CASSEPGLPEGGETQYF. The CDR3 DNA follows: TGTGCCAGCAGTGAACCCGGACTTCCCGAAGGAGGAGAGACCCAGTACTTC.

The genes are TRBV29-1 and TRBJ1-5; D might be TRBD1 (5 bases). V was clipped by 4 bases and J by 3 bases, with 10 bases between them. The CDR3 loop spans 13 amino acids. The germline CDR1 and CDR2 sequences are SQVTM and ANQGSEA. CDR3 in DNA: TGCAGCGTTGTTGCAGGGTACAATCAGCCCCAGCATTTT. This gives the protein CSVVAGYNQPQHF.

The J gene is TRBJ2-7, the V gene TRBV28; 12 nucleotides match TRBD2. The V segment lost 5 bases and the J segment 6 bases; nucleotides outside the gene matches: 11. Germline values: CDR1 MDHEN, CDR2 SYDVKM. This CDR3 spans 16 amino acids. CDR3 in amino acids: CASSIALTSGRLEQYF. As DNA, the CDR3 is TGTGCCAGCAGTATCGCCCTGACTAGCGGGAGACTCGAGCAGTACTTC.

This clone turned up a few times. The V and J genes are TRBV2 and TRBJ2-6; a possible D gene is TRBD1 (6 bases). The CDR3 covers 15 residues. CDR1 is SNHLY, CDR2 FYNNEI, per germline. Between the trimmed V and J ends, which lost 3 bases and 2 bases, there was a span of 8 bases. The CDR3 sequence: CASSDRQAGANVLTF. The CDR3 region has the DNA TGTGCCAGCAGTGATAGACAGGCTGGGGCCAACGTCCTGACTTTC.

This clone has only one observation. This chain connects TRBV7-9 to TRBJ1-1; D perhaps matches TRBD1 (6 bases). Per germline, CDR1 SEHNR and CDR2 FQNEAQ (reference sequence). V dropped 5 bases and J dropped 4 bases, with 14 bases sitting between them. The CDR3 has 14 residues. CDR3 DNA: TGTGCCAGCAGCCACAAGGGACACCCCACTGAAGCTTTCTTT. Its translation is CASSHKGHPTEAFF.

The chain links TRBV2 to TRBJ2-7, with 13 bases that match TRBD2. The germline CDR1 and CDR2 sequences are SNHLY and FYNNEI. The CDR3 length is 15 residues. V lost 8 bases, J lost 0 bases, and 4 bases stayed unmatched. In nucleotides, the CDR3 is TGTGCCAGCTTTTGGACTAGCGGGAGCTCCTACGAGCAGTACTTC. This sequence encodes CASFWTSGSSYEQYF.

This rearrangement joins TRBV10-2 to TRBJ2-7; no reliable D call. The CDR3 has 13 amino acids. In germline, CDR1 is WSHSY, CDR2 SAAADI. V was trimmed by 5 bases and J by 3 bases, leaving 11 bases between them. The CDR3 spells CASSPQLYYEQYF. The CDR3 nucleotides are TGCGCCAGCAGTCCCCAGTTGTACTACGAGCAGTACTTC.

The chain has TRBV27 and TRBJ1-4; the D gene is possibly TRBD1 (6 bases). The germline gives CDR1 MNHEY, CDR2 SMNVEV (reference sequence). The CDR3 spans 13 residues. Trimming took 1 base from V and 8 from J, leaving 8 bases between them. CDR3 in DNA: TGTGCCAGCAGTTTATTTCAGGGGGAAAAACTGTTTTTT. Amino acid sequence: CASSLFQGEKLFF.

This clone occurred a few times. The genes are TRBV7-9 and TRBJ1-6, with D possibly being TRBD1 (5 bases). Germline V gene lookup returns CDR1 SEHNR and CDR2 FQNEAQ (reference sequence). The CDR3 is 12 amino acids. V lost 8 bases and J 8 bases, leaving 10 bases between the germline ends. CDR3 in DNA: TGTGCCAGCGGAACAGGAGATTCACCCCTCCACTTT. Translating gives CASGTGDSPLHF.

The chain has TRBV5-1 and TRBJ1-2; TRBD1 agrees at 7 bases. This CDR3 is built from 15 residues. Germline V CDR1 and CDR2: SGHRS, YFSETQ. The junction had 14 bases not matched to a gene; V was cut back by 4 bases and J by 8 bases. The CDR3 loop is CASSRTRTGPRGYTF. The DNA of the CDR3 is TGCGCCAGCAGCCGGACCCGGACAGGCCCTAGGGGCTACACCTTC.

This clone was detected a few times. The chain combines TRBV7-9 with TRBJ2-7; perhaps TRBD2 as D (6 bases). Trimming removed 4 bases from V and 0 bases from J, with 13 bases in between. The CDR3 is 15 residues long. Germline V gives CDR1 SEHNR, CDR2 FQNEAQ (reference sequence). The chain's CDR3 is CASSSPGGSSYEQYF. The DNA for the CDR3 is TGTGCCAGCAGCTCCCCCGGGGGAAGCTCCTACGAGCAGTACTTC.

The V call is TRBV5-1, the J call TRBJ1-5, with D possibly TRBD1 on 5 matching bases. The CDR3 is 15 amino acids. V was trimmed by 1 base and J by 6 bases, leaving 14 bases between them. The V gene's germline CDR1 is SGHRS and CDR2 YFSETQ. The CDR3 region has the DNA TGCGCCAGCAGCTTGTTAGGGGAACCCACTCAGCCCCAGCATTTT. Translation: CASSLLGEPTQPQHF. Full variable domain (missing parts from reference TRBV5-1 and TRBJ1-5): KAGVTQTPRYLIKTRGQQVTLSCSPISGHRSVSWYQQTPGQGLQFLFEYFSETQRNKGNFPGRFSGRQFSNSRSEMNVSTLELGDSALYLCASSLLGEPTQPQHFGDGTRLSIL.

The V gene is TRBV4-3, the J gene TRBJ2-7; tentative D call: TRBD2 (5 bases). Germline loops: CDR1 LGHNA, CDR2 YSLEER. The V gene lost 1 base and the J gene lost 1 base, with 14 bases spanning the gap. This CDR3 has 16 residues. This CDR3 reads CASSQALARKSYEQYF. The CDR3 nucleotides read TGCGCCAGCAGCCAAGCGCTAGCCCGCAAATCCTACGAGCAGTACTTC.

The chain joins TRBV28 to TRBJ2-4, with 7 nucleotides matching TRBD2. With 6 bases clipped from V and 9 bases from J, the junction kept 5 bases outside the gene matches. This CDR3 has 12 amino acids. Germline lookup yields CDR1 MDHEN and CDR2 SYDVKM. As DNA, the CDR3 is TGTGCCAGCAGAACCCCGGGGGGCATTCAGTACTTC. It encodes CASRTPGGIQYF.

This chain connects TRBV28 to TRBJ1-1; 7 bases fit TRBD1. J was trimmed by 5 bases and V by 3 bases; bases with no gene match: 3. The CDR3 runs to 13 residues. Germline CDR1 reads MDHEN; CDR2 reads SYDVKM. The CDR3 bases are TGTGCCAGCAGTTTTACAGGGGCAACTGAAGCTTTCTTT. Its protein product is CASSFTGATEAFF.

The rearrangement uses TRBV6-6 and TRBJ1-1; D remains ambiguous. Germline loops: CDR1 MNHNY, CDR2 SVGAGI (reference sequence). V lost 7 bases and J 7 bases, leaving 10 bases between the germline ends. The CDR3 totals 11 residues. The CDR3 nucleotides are TGTGCCAGCAACTACCGGAGTGAAGCTTTCTTT. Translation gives CASNYRSEAFF.

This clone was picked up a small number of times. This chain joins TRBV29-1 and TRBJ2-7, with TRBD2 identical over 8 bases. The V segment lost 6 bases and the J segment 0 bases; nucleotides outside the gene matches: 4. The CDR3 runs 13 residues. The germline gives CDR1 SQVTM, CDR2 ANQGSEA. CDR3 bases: TGCAGCGTGGCCGGGACTAGCTCCTACGAGCAGTACTTC. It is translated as CSVAGTSSYEQYF.